This TCR beta chain was sequenced during a study of vaccination effects on CD4 cells after COVID-19. General observations from the study: Clones from infection and from vaccination both contracted markedly late after vaccination.

A note on this clone: The antigen is unknown.

Profiled with immunoSEQ multiplex PCR; TCRdb holds only in-frame clones, not every one. The data contain 67,000 or so clones, roughly four fifths of them singletons. V dropped 7 bases and J dropped 0; count of bases not matched to a gene: 12. The CDR3 totals 17 residues. Germline V CDR1 and CDR2: LNHDA, SQIVND (reference sequence). After expansion with viral peptide pools in the ViraFEST assay, antigen-specific CD4+ T cells were sequenced. Isolation of CD4+ T cells took place after 10 days of culture. Participants received two doses of either the BNT162b2 or mRNA-1273 vaccine. Recipients of the vaccine had no prior SARS-CoV-2 infection and negative nucleocapsid antibodies. IL-2 at 9.5 to 10 IU/ml and peptides at around 10 ug/ml were added to cultured PBMC, a few million per well. Half-medium changes using IL-2 medium occurred on days 3 and 7.

This TCR derives from a human donor who received a COVID-19 vaccine. This chain uses TRBV19 with TRBJ1-1, with 9 bases that match TRBD1. The source material was CD4+ T cells from PBMCs cultured with HCoV-229E spike peptides, sampled after COVID-19 vaccination. The CDR3 DNA reads as TGTGCCAGTACCACGGACAGGGGAAGACTGATGAACACTGAAGCTTTCTTT. This sequence encodes CASTTDRGRLMNTEAFF.